This TCR beta chain was profiled in a study of blood T cell repertoires in COVID-19. Study-wide background: The study drew acute and convalescent COVID-19 samples from the United States, Italy and Spain. In each case, the material was cDNA or gDNA derived from T cells, B-cell-depleted T cells, or PBMCs.

Original methodology: From reference gene primer amplification, estimates of nucleated cell counts were derived. Some clones are missing from TCRdb's copy, which holds only in-frame ones; the method was immunoSEQ multiplex PCR. V and J calls and clone size are as listed in that table; D and trimming were resolved from the DNA. The sample contains 150,000 to 200,000 clones, approximately 90% of which appear only once. Seattle patient enrollment occurred during active infection, with longitudinal follow-up thereafter. This receptor was obtained from a man between 18 and 35 years old with COVID-19, enrolled during active disease. The sequenced sample was peripheral blood.

The CDR3 DNA follows: TGTGCCAGCACTTATACTGGGGGACTAGCGACCGGGGAGCTGTTTTTT. It is translated as CASTYTGGLATGELFF. The V gene is TRBV6-5, the J gene TRBJ2-2, with TRBD2 matching over 10 bases. J was trimmed by 5 bases and V by 7 bases; bases with no gene match: 10. Germline V gene lookup returns CDR1 MNHEY and CDR2 SVGAGI. This CDR3 region has 16 residues.